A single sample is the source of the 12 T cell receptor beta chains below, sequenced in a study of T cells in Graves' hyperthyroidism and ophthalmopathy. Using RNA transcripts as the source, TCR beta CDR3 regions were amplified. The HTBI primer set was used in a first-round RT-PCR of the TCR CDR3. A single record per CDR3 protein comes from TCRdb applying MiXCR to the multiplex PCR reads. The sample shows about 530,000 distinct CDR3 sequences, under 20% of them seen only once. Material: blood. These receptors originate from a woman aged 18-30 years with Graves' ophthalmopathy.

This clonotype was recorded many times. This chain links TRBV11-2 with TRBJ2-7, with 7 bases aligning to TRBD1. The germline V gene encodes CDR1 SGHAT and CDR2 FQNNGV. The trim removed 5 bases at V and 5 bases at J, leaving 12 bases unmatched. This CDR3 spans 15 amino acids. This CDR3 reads CASSPLDRVSHEQYF. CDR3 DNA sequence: TGTGCCAGCAGCCCGCTCGACAGGGTGAGCCACGAGCAGTACTTC.

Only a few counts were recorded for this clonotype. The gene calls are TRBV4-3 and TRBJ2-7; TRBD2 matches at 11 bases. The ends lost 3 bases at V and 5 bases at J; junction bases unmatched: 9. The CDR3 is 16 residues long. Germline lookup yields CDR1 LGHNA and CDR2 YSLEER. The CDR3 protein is CASSHSGTSGAHEQYF. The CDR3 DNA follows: TGCGCCAGCAGCCATTCGGGGACTAGCGGTGCCCACGAGCAGTACTTC.

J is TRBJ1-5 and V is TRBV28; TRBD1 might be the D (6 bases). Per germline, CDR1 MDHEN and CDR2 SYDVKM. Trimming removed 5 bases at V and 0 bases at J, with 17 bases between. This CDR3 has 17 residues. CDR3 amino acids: CASSLSGGSYSNQPQHF. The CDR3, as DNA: TGTGCCAGCAGTCTGTCGGGGGGCAGTTATAGCAATCAGCCCCAGCATTTT.

CDR3 nucleotides: TGTGCCAGCAGTGACTGGTACCCTTGGAAGAAAAAACTGTTTTTT. This sequence encodes CASSDWYPWKKKLFF. The chain joins TRBV6-1 to TRBJ1-4; no reliable D call. Germline CDR1 is MNHNS and CDR2 is SASEGT. V lost 3 bases, J lost 9 bases, and 17 bases lay in between. The CDR3 consists of 15 residues.

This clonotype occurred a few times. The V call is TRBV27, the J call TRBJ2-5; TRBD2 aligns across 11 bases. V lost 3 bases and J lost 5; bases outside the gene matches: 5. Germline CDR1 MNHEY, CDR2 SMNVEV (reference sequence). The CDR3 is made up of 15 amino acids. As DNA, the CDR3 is TGTGCCAGCAGTTTCGGACTAGCGGGCGGGGAGACCCAGTACTTC. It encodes CASSFGLAGGETQYF.

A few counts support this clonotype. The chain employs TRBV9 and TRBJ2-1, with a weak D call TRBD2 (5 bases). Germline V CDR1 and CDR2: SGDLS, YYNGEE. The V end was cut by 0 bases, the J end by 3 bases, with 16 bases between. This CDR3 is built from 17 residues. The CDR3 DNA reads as TGTGCCAGCAGCGTAGGGACTTCGGTGGGCATCTACAATGAGCAGTTCTTC. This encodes CASSVGTSVGIYNEQFF.

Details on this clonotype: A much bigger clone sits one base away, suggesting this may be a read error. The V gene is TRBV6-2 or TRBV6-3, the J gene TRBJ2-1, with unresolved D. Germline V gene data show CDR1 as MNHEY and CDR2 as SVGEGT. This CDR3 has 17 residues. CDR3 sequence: CASSLAPVDSYYNGQFF. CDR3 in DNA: TGTGCCAGCAGCTTAGCCCCCGTCGACTCATACTACAATGGGCAGTTCTTC.

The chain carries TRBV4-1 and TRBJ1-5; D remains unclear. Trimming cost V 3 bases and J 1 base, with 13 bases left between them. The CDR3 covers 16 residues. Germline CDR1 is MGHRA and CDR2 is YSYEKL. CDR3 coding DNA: TGCGCCAGCAGCCAGATATATGGCCAAAGCAATCAGCCCCAGCATTTT. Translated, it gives CASSQIYGQSNQPQHF.

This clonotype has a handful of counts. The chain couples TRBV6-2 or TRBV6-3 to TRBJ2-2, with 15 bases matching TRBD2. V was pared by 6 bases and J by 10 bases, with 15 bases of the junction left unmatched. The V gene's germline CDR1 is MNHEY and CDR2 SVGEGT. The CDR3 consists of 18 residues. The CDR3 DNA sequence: TGTGCCAGCAGCCCCGGGACTAGCGGGGGGACGGTATCTTTGGAGCTGTTTTTT. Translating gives CASSPGTSGGTVSLELFF.

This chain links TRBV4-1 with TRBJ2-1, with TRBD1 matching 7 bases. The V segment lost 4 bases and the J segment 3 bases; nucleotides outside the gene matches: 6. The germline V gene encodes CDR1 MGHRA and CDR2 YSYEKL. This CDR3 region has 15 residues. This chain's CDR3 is CASSREYRGYNEQFF. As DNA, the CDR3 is TGCGCCAGCAGCCGGGAGTACAGGGGCTACAATGAGCAGTTCTTC.

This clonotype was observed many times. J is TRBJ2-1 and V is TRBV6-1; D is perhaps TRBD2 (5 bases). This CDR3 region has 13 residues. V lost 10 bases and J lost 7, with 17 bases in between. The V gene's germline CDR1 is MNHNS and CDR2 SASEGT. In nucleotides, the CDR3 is TGTGCCACCAACAAGCTTTCGGGGAATGAGCAGTTCTTC. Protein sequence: CATNKLSGNEQFF.

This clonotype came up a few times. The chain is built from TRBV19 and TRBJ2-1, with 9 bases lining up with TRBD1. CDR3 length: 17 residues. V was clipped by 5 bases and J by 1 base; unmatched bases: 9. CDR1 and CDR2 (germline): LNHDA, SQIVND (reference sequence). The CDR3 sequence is CASSSPGTGLSYNEQFF. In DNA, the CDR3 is TGTGCCAGTAGTTCGCCCGGGACAGGGCTGTCCTACAATGAGCAGTTCTTC.